The entry below gives a single T cell receptor beta chain sequence along with its context. What antigen it recognizes has not been identified. Base qualities are not recorded, but no much larger clone differs from it by a single base. Trimming removed 6 bases from V and 2 bases from J, leaving 22 bases between the germline ends. Reading from cysteine to phenylalanine, the CDR3 counts 17 amino acids. This entry keeps only the CDR3 DNA: 51 bases, framed from base 1. Based on the germline V gene, the CDR1 and CDR2 sequences are SGHNT and YENEEA. The data stem from a study of cytomegalovirus exposure and HLA in healthy donors (TCRdb year 2017). As for the study more broadly: In an earlier analysis of several hundred of the donors, 250 to 350 Gb of sequence data and 117 million unique TCR beta sequences from 150 million to 200 million T cells were reported. Roughly 300 gigabases of sequencing data and about 92 million unique TCR sequences made up an early release that covered over 550 HLA-typed donors. Of the 300 to 450 genotyped donors, 65% to 90% fell in the genetic ancestry cluster associated with self-reported Caucasian donors. The study aimed to test whether cataloging public T cell receptors could reveal signatures of past pathogen exposure. The study used immunosequencing to profile the T cell repertoires of 666 subjects and linked those repertoires to cytomegalovirus serostatus. Along with the roughly 670-subject first cohort, a separate validation cohort of over 90 different subjects was used. The study combined high-throughput TCR immunosequencing, statistical association of individual TCRs with disease status, and machine learning to predict cytomegalovirus infection status. To study patterns of TCR occurrence, a later analysis re-analyzed previously published TCR beta repertoires from several hundred donors and added high-resolution HLA genotyping. The later analysis used no new phenotypic data to find candidate immune exposures, relying instead on TCR beta sequences and their occurrence across donors. An earlier analysis of around 580 of the donors used high-throughput TCR beta sequencing to judge whether each TCR beta V gene segment behaved as functional or pseudogenic. Donor age, sex, ethnicity and CMV serostatus were compiled alongside the repertoire data. A later genetic analysis used genome-wide SNP genotypes for about 65% of the roughly 670 donors, treating that subset as a discovery cohort. Every discovery cohort repertoire had been produced on one sequencing platform. HLA typing covered class I and class II loci at four-digit resolution. The number of typed donors differed by locus: about 620-630 for A, B, C, DRB1 and DQB1; 500 to 550 for DQA1; 606 for DPA1; and about 470 for DPB1. About five DR-DQ haplotypes were treated as single units for association and clustering because of strong linkage in the cohort. On average, around 200,000 unique TCR beta nucleotide sequences were sequenced per donor among more than 350 genotyped donors of the cohort, with about 19% of those sequences being non-productive.

The paper's findings and limits, for the study overall: A group of highly shared sequence variants was considered likely to be a technical artifact of the sequencing pipeline. In vitro tests confirmed that a few of the cytomegalovirus-associated TCR beta chains recognize cytomegalovirus antigens. In a later analysis, several top co-occurrence clusters were reported to appear linked to parvovirus B19, influenza, CMV and Epstein-Barr virus. According to a later genetic analysis, donors in an Asian-associated ancestry cluster had fewer N-insertions in productive TCRs than the approximately 650-donor mean. A later analysis found that TCR association rates varied across HLA loci, with DRB1 alleles showing the most associated TCRs and HLA-C alleles the fewest. V-gene and J-gene trimming of TCR beta chains was associated with a missense DCLRE1C variant in a later genetic analysis, and the association was replicated in an independent cohort. A total of 150 to 200 TCR beta chains were listed by the study as associated with cytomegalovirus. Across donors, most TCR sequences were observed very rarely, whereas some public TCRs were present in many individuals. In a later analysis, HLA-associated TCR beta chains were found to be more clonally expanded and to have lower generation probabilities than equally common non-associated chains. In a later analysis, around 17,000 TCR beta sequences were associated with specific HLA alleles at a false discovery rate of 0.05. Because HLA typing was missing for some donors at each locus, association tests included only the typed subset. The presence/absence analyses assumed that sequencing depth was roughly uniform across donors, and that assumption may not be true. A later analysis found that most CMV-associated TCR beta chains appeared HLA-restricted, with HLA associations seemingly driven largely by CMV exposure. It was suggested by the authors that the approach could potentially be generalized to other disease states and immunological phenotypes. The only immune exposure information available for the cohort was CMV serostatus. The cohort was sequenced for TCR beta chains only, and without alpha or paired-chain data the features that could be detected were limited. The classifier was reported to diagnose cytomegalovirus status with high specificity and sensitivity in both the original and validation cohorts. Correlated functional status among segregating V segments might be attributable to linkage disequilibrium, but an unknown experimental factor could not be ruled out. When HLA alleles, especially DR and DQ, strongly co-occurred, TCR associations were difficult to assign to individual alleles. Some IMGT-functional V segments, including TRBV6-2 and TRBV6-3, could not be told apart with the 87-base-pair reads, so those segments were excluded. A further reported finding was that TCR beta sequences accurately predicted the HLA-A and HLA-B alleles for most subjects in the first cohort. Broadly in line with IMGT annotations, most TCR beta V segments showed up in productive rearrangements about 87% or about 30% of the time in an earlier analysis of approximately 640 of the donors. Some 15 rarely observed V segments, including chromosome 9 orphons, were excluded from the earlier analysis of several hundred of the donors because counts were too low.

Library preparation used the immunoSEQ multiplex PCR assay. The multiplex PCR relied on a mix of 60 forward primers for TCR Vbeta segments and 13 reverse primers for TCR Jbeta segments. Amplification of the CDR3 region of rearranged TCR beta genes was performed with a multiplex PCR assay on genomic DNA. The amplified TCR beta libraries were sequenced on the Illumina HiSeq System as 87-base-pair reads. The original pipeline was this. A later analysis counted about 80 million unique TCR beta chains across the roughly 700 repertoires, and approximately 11 million of these chains were shared by at least two donors. Raw reads were error-corrected and collapsed into unique sequences with a nearest-neighbor algorithm that merged closely related sequences to remove PCR and sequencing errors. CDR3 sequences were aligned to IMGT reference sequences to assign V, D and J gene segments. For a sequence to be retained, a match of at least six nucleotides to both a V gene segment and a J gene segment was required. Rearrangements were called productive when the CDR3 lacked stop codons and stayed in frame with V and J; all others were non-productive. Following IMGT convention, CDR3 was defined as the stretch from the second conserved V-encoded cysteine up to the conserved J-encoded phenylalanine. The earlier analysis of about 590 of the donors excluded sequences that lacked an unambiguous match to a single V gene segment. An earlier analysis of just under 600 of the donors called V segments functional above 56.7% productive rearrangements and segregating when the between-donor standard deviation exceeded 5%. To diagnose cytomegalovirus status from the catalog of TCR beta chain sequences, a statistical classification framework was built. A later analysis assigned V and J genes by comparing TCR nucleotide sequences with IMGT/GENE-DB human TR gene sequences. The TCRdist pipeline was used in a later analysis to assign CDR3 sequences and most-parsimonious VDJ recombination scenarios. In a later analysis, each TCR beta chain was defined by its CDR3 amino acid sequence together with its V-gene family, and reads lacking a unique V-gene family were excluded. To address suspected cross-contamination and a sequencing artifact, a later analysis removed over 500 highly shared, low-generation-probability nucleotide sequences. In a later analysis, a clonal expansion index for each public chain was calculated from normalized within-repertoire ranks of inferred template counts. A later analysis computed generation probabilities with a VDJ recombination model fitted to out-of-frame rearrangements, and checked the results against IGoR. In a later analysis, hypergeometric tests were used to score TCR-TCR, TCR-HLA and TCR-CMV co-occurrence, with a repertoire-size bias correction applied to TCR pairs. A later analysis estimated false discovery rates by permuting HLA or CMV assignments 20 times. In a later analysis, co-occurring TCRs were grouped using DBSCAN, with TCRdist sequence similarity added in when clustering inside HLA-allele-positive subsets. Repertoires with fewer than 30,000 or more than 120,000 public chains were left out of co-occurrence clustering, as were about 5 repertoires with anomalous nucleotide sharing. Held by TCRdb, this immuneACCESS table contains in-frame sequences only and omits some clones. Under half of the omission traces to an unresolved V gene where checked; the cause of the rest is unknown. The V and J calls and clone size are taken from that table; D and trimming were inferred from the DNA. The sample table records 150,000 to 200,000 clones; less than 90% of these occur just once. The top ten constitute 1.5% to 2% of the sample.

The cohort comprised approximately 700 healthy bone marrow donors. At the time of sampling, every cohort member was nominally healthy, though immune exposures that went unrecorded were likely present. The donor was CMV seronegative and belonged to the group of around 350 seronegative cohort members. Every donor gave a peripheral blood sample, and the peripheral blood mononuclear cells from that sample were used for TCR beta sequencing. Genomic DNA was extracted from the blood cell samples with the Qiagen DNeasy Blood Extraction Kit. The sequence was collected from a woman aged 18 to 35 in good health and CMV-seronegative. Input material: PBMCs. The chain is encoded by TRBV11-3 joined to TRBJ1-1; perhaps TRBD1 is the D gene, with 6 bases matching. CDR3 sequence: CASSILPYRDINTEAFF. The nucleotide sequence reads as follows: TGTGCCAGCAGTATACTCCCCTACCGGGACATTAACACTGAAGCTTTCTTT. Where the CDR3 stops, the reference TRBV11-3 and TRBJ1-1 genes take over; the full variable domain is EAGVVQSPRYKIIEKKQPVAFWCNPISGHNTLYWYLQNLGQGPELLIRYENEEAVDDSQLPKDRFSAERLKGVDSTLKIQPAELGDSAVYLCASSILPYRDINTEAFFGQGTRLTVV.